These 10 T cell receptor beta chains were sequenced from one sample in a study of T cells in Graves' hyperthyroidism and ophthalmopathy. It was RNA transcripts that yielded the amplified TCR beta CDR3 regions. The study used the HTBI primer set for a first-round RT-PCR of the TCR CDR3. A single record per CDR3 protein comes from TCRdb applying MiXCR to the multiplex PCR reads. The table shows 300,000 to 450,000 distinct CDR3 sequences, with roughly 18% occurring only once. The sequenced sample was blood. The receptors were sampled from a middle-aged woman with Graves' ophthalmopathy.

The table lists this clonotype with many counts. The gene calls are TRBV7-2 and TRBJ2-5, with D hard to call. With 1 base removed from V and 1 base from J, the gap between germline ends came to 7 bases. CDR3 length: 14 residues. The V gene's germline CDR1 is SGHTA and CDR2 FQGNSA. CDR3 nucleotide sequence: TGTGCCAGCAGCTTAGATTTCGGCCAAGAGACCCAGTACTTC. Translated, it gives CASSLDFGQETQYF.

There are many counts of this clonotype. The rearrangement links TRBV12-3 or TRBV12-4 to TRBJ1-5, with 9 bases that match TRBD1. This CDR3 is 14 amino acids long. V dropped 6 bases and J dropped 7; count of bases not matched to a gene: 7. The CDR3 loop is CASRSTTGGQPQHF. The CDR3 DNA sequence: TGTGCCAGCAGATCAACCACAGGGGGCCAGCCCCAGCATTTT.

The chain employs TRBV7-2 and TRBJ2-7, with a possible D match to TRBD1 (6 bases). Trimming pared 5 bases from V and 3 bases from J, leaving 17 bases between. This CDR3 contains 15 residues. CDR1 is SGHTA, CDR2 FQGNSA, per germline. CDR3 in DNA: TGTGCCAGCAGCATATACAGGGCAATTGGCTACGAGCAGTACTTC. As protein: CASSIYRAIGYEQYF.

The table lists this clonotype with many counts. The CDR3 sequence: CSATRMLGTEAFF. The DNA for the CDR3 is TGCAGTGCTACCAGGATGTTGGGGACTGAAGCTTTCTTT. This sequence joins TRBV20-1 and TRBJ1-1; D is undetermined. This CDR3 has 13 amino acids. V lost 4 bases, J lost 5 bases, and 14 bases lay in between. Germline-derived CDR1 and CDR2 are DFQATT and SNEGSKA (reference sequence).

This clonotype appeared many times. V gene TRBV6-4 combines with J gene TRBJ2-1; D is perhaps TRBD2 (7 bases). Germline V CDR1 and CDR2: MRHNA, SNTAGT. The CDR3 sequence is 15 residues long. V lost 2 bases, J lost 0 bases, and 8 bases lay in between. DNA of the CDR3: TGTGCCAGCAGTGACAGGGGGGGCTCCTACAATGAGCAGTTCTTC. Its protein is CASSDRGGSYNEQFF.

A few counts support this clonotype. This chain joins TRBV27 and TRBJ1-3; possible D gene TRBD1, 5 bases. With 5 bases removed from V and 7 bases from J, the gap between germline ends came to 18 bases. This CDR3 spans 15 amino acids. CDR1 and CDR2 (germline): MNHEY, SMNVEV (reference sequence). In DNA form, the CDR3 reads TGTGCCAGCAGTCCAACCGGTATAGGGGACAACACCATATATTTT. Translating gives CASSPTGIGDNTIYF.

This clonotype has a count of ten or more. For the CDR3, the DNA is TGTGCCATCAGTGAGTCGATCACTAGGAAAGAGACCCAGTACTTC. Translating it yields CAISESITRKETQYF. This sequence joins TRBV10-3 and TRBJ2-5; D may be TRBD2 (5 bases). This CDR3 contains 15 residues. Germline V gene sequence: CDR1 ENHRY, CDR2 SYGVKD. Trimming cost V 0 bases and J 3 bases, with 11 bases left between them.

This chain uses TRBV12-3 or TRBV12-4 with TRBJ2-5; unclear D gene. Deletions cut 10 bases from V and 5 bases from J, with 14 bases between. This CDR3 is 12 amino acids long. CDR3 region: CATQLDPETQYF. The CDR3 DNA is TGTGCCACGCAGTTGGATCCGGAGACCCAGTACTTC.

This clonotype was counted once. This rearrangement joins TRBV29-1 to TRBJ1-1, with 7 positions matching TRBD1. Germline-derived CDR1 and CDR2 are SQVTM and ANQGSEA. V dropped 7 bases and J dropped 0; count of bases not matched to a gene: 2. This CDR3 spans 12 amino acids. DNA of the CDR3: TGCAGCGGGGGACAGCTGAACACTGAAGCTTTCTTT. It encodes CSGGQLNTEAFF.

This clonotype was counted many times. The J gene is TRBJ1-1, the V gene TRBV6-5; D gene unclear. Between the trimmed V and J ends, which lost 4 bases and 4 bases, there was a span of 13 bases. The CDR3 sequence is 14 residues long. Germline CDR1 reads MNHEY; CDR2 reads SVGAGI. The chain's CDR3 is CASSLGAAGTEAFF. The CDR3 coding sequence is TGTGCCAGCAGTTTAGGTGCCGCGGGCACTGAAGCTTTCTTT.